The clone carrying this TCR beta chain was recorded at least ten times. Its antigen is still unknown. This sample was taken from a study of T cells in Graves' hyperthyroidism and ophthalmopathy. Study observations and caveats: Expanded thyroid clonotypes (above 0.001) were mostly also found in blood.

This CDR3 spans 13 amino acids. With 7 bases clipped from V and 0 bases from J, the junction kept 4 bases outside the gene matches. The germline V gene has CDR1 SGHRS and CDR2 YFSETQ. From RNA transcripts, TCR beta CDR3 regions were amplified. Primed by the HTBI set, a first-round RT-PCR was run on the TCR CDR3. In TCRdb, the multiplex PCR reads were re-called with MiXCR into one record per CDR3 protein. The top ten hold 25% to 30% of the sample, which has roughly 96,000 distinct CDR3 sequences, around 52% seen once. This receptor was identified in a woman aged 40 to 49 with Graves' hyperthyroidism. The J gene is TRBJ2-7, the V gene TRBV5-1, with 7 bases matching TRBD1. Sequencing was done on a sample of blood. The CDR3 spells CASRQGHSYEQYF. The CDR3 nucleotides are TGCGCCAGCCGACAGGGACACTCCTACGAGCAGTACTTC. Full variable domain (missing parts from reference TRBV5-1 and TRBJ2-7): KAGVTQTPRYLIKTRGQQVTLSCSPISGHRSVSWYQQTPGQGLQFLFEYFSETQRNKGNFPGRFSGRQFSNSRSEMNVSTLELGDSALYLCASRQGHSYEQYFGPGTRLTVT.